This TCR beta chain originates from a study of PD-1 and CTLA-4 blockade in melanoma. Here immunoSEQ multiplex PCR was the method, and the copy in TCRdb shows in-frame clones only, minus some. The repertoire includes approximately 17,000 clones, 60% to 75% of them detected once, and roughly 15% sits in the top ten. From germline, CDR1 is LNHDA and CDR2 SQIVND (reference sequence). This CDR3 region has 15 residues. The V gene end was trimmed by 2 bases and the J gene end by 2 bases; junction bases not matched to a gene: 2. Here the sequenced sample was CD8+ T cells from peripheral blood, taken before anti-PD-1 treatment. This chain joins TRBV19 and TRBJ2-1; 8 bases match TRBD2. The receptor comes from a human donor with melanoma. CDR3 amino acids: CASSITGGAYNEQFF. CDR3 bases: TGTGCCAGTAGTATAACCGGGGGGGCCTACAATGAGCAGTTCTTC.